These T cell receptor beta chains were read from a single sample in a study of molecular identifiers for immune sequencing clone quantification. One entry per CDR3 protein, called by TCRdb with MiXCR from the PCR reads. The table lists about 640,000 distinct CDR3 sequences, 20% of them singletons. The sequenced sample consisted of naive CD8+ T cells from blood, with Jurkat cell RNA spiked in. The receptors stem from a human donor in good health. Some libraries in this study had Jurkat cell RNA spiked in. The CDR3 runs from the conserved cysteine through the conserved F or W.

TRBJ2-1 | TRBV6-5 | CASSENPGLAYNEQFF
TRBJ2-2 | TRBV27 | CASSFEFTGELFF
TRBJ2-2 | TRBV29-1 | CSVVGGTGELFF
TRBJ2-5 | TRBV4-1 | CASSQSSGGLAQYF
TRBJ1-4 | TRBV6-6 | CASSYASRVFF
TRBJ2-2 | TRBV6-5 | CASTDWPMNTGELFF
TRBJ2-4 | TRBV7-9 | CASSNRDLAKNIQYF
TRBJ2-3 | TRBV20-1 | CSATGGVRVSTDTQYF
TRBJ2-3 | TRBV6-5 | CASRSGPGQGTDTQYF
TRBJ2-5 | TRBV6-5 | CASSGSGQIETQYF
TRBJ2-3 | TRBV19 | CASAQGSTDTQYF
TRBJ2-3 | TRBV12-3/TRBV12-4 | CASNLSGGGADTQYF
TRBJ2-3 | TRBV15 | CATSRGGTSTDTQYF
TRBJ2-5 | TRBV7-3 | CASSPHGGQRETQYF
TRBJ1-1 | TRBV4-1 | CASSQDRGARTEAFF
TRBJ2-5 | TRBV7-9 | CASSLNQGQVAQETQYF
TRBJ2-7 | TRBV5-6 | CASSGEAGLNYEQYF
TRBJ2-6 | TRBV28 | CASSLSEGGSPGANVLTF
TRBJ2-3 | TRBV9 | CASSASDTSTDTQYF
TRBJ2-1 | TRBV19 | CATTTAGFNEQFF
TRBJ2-3 | TRBV19 | CVSSPYYTGENTQYF
TRBJ1-5 | TRBV7-6 | CASSPWTGSNQPQHF
TRBJ1-1 | TRBV13 | CASSSHRRGGMNTEAFF
TRBJ2-3 | TRBV15 | CATSRDGTSGRPDTQYF
TRBJ2-1 | TRBV27 | CASSQLPGAYNEQFF
TRBJ1-4 | TRBV6-5 | CASSYSSGTAEREKLFF
TRBJ1-4 | TRBV20-1 | CSARDSGVGSSNEKLFF
TRBJ1-5 | TRBV3-1 | CASSQSMMEGHQPQHF
TRBJ2-3 | TRBV27 | CASSLLTSSYTDTQYF
TRBJ1-2 | TRBV19 | CASSIGTGNYGYTF
TRBJ1-5 | TRBV6-2/TRBV6-3 | CASSYSGNSNQPQHF
TRBJ2-2 | TRBV27 | CASSFVSTGELFF
TRBJ1-5 | TRBV7-8 | CASSHPPGQGGMWQPQHF
TRBJ2-1 | TRBV5-6 | CASSFPGFNEQFF
TRBJ1-4 | TRBV6-6 | CASSYTGDNSWENEKLFF